Shown below are 14 T cell receptor beta chains from a single sample sequenced in a study of patients and donors after allogeneic stem cell transplantation. Using its own MiXCR run on the RT-PCR reads, TCRdb lists one record per CDR3 protein. Of about a million distinct CDR3 sequences in the sample, more than 15% were seen once. The sample taken for sequencing was blood, either unsorted or a sorted T cell fraction (not recorded which). Source of these receptors: a human donor who was either an allogeneic HSCT recipient or a stem cell or donor lymphocyte infusion donor (not recorded which). It is not recorded whose cells these are; they may come from a transplant donor.

V and J are TRBV9 and TRBJ2-1; D gene unclear. Germline lookup yields CDR1 SGDLS and CDR2 YYNGEE. CDR3 length equals 15 residues. V was cut by 0 bases and J by 4 bases, with 11 bases left in between. As DNA, the CDR3 is TGTGCCAGCAGCGTAGTGGAGAGTAGGTACAATGAGCAGTTCTTC. The encoded protein is CASSVVESRYNEQFF. Complete variable domain (other parts from reference TRBV9 and TRBJ2-1): DSGVTQTPKHLITATGQRVTLRCSPRSGDLSVYWYQQSLDQGLQFLIQYYNGEERAKGNILERFSAQQFPDLHSELNLSSLELGDSALYFCASSVVESRYNEQFFGPGTRLTVL.

The V call is TRBV6-2 or TRBV6-3, the J call TRBJ1-2; 7 nucleotides align to TRBD1. J was trimmed by 4 bases and V by 5 bases; bases with no gene match: 13. Germline CDR1 reads MNHEY; CDR2 reads SVGEGT. The CDR3 consists of 16 residues. Here the CDR3 reads CASSRGGQRTGYGYTF. CDR3 nucleotide sequence: TGTGCCAGCAGTCGTGGGGGACAGAGAACTGGCTATGGCTACACCTTC.

This CDR3 reads CASSRRANTGELFF. The CDR3 DNA reads as TGTGCCAGCAGTCGGAGGGCGAACACCGGGGAGCTGTTTTTT. The chain employs TRBV25-1 and TRBJ2-2; tentatively, D is TRBD2 (6 bases). The CDR3 extends over 14 amino acids. V was pared by 5 bases and J by 0 bases, with 7 bases between. Germline loops: CDR1 MGHDK, CDR2 SYGVNS.

The J gene is TRBJ2-1, the V gene TRBV4-2; no clear D gene. Germline loops: CDR1 LGHNA, CDR2 YNFKEQ. The CDR3 extends over 17 amino acids. The V and J ends lost 0 bases and 0 bases respectively, with 12 bases between them. CDR3 residues: CASSQEGSKSSYNEQFF. The CDR3 coding sequence is TGTGCCAGCAGCCAAGAGGGATCCAAAAGCTCCTACAATGAGCAGTTCTTC.

The chain has TRBV12-3 or TRBV12-4 and TRBJ2-5, with D unresolved. V lost 4 bases, J lost 4 bases, and 16 bases lay in between. CDR3 size: 15 residues. In DNA form, the CDR3 reads TGTGCCAGCAGTTCGACTCCGTTTGGTGGAGAGACCCAGTACTTC. It is translated as CASSSTPFGGETQYF.

Remarks on this clonotype: An end of the junction does not agree with germline; a read error may underlie this. The rearrangement joins TRBV14 to TRBJ1-1; D is perhaps TRBD1 (5 bases). The CDR3 covers 15 residues. Germline V gene sequence: CDR1 SGHDN, CDR2 FVKESK. CDR3 amino acids: CVSSRGPRQATEAFF. CDR3 nucleotide sequence: TGTGTCAGCAGCCGGGGACCTCGGCAGGCCACTGAAGCTTTCTTT.

This clonotype was observed a few times. The chain joins TRBV4-1 to TRBJ1-2; 8 positions agree with TRBD1. Germline V CDR1 and CDR2: MGHRA, YSYEKL. The CDR3 extends over 15 amino acids. V gave up 3 bases and J gave up 6 bases; unmatched junction bases: 9. The CDR3 loop is CASSHHNRGDNGYTF. The DNA of the CDR3 is TGCGCCAGCAGCCATCACAACAGGGGGGACAATGGCTACACCTTC.

This clonotype occurred many times. This chain links TRBV7-8 with TRBJ2-2; 9 bases fit TRBD2. The germline CDR1 and CDR2 sequences are SGHVS and FQNEAQ. The CDR3 is 15 residues long. V was pared by 5 bases and J by 0 bases, with 1 base of the junction left unmatched. This CDR3 reads CASSRTSANTGELFF. DNA of the CDR3: TGTGCCAGCAGCCGGACTAGCGCGAACACCGGGGAGCTGTTTTTT.

V gene TRBV7-2 combines with J gene TRBJ1-2, with no clear D. Trimming cost V 2 bases and J 3 bases, with 7 bases left between them. The CDR3 loop spans 13 amino acids. Per germline, CDR1 SGHTA and CDR2 FQGNSA. The CDR3 sequence is CASSLMDHYGYTF. CDR3 nucleotide sequence: TGTGCCAGCAGCTTAATGGACCACTATGGCTACACCTTC.

V is TRBV13 and J is TRBJ2-1, with 7 bases fitting TRBD1. The junction had 7 bases not matched to a gene; V was cut back by 5 bases and J by 3 bases. Germline V CDR1 and CDR2: PRHDT, FYEKMQ (reference sequence). CDR3 size: 15 residues. CDR3 coding DNA: TGTGCCAGCAGCCCGGGACAGAGCTACTACAATGAGCAGTTCTTC. Residues: CASSPGQSYYNEQFF.

This clonotype has a count of ten or more. The chain joins TRBV20-1 to TRBJ1-6; D gene ambiguous. The CDR3 length is 15 residues. The ends were cut back, 0 bases at V and 6 bases at J, with 12 bases in the middle. The germline V gene has CDR1 DFQATT and CDR2 SNEGSKA (reference sequence). CDR3 DNA: TGCAGTGCTAGAGAGGGCCGGGCCCGTAATTCACCCCTCCACTTT. Its protein is CSAREGRARNSPLHF.

The V call is TRBV24-1, the J call TRBJ1-2, with 7 nucleotides matching TRBD1. This CDR3 is built from 14 residues. V was pared by 3 bases and J by 2 bases, with 2 bases of the junction left unmatched. Germline V gene lookup returns CDR1 KGHDR and CDR2 SFDVKD. CDR3 nucleotides: TGTGCCACCAGTGATCCGGGACAGAACTATGGCTACACCTTC. Translation gives CATSDPGQNYGYTF.

CDR3 protein: CASSFKHTGELFF. CDR3 in DNA: TGTGCCAGCAGCTTTAAGCACACCGGGGAGCTGTTTTTT. The chain uses TRBV7-2 and TRBJ2-2; D gene uncertain. The germline CDR1 and CDR2 sequences are SGHTA and FQGNSA. This CDR3 is 13 amino acids long. V lost 3 bases and J lost 3, with 5 bases in between.

V and J are TRBV6-5 and TRBJ1-2, with D possibly being TRBD1 (5 bases). Trimming took 0 bases from V and 8 from J, leaving 22 bases between them. The CDR3 runs to 17 residues. CDR1 MNHEY and CDR2 SVGAGI come from the germline V gene. CDR3 nucleotide sequence: TGTGCCAGCAGTTACTCGGTCACCATCGTGGCAGGGAAAGGCTACACCTTC. Translated: CASSYSVTIVAGKGYTF.